One and the same sample provided the 18 T cell receptor beta chains below, sequenced in a study of somatic mutations in cytotoxic T cells in rheumatoid arthritis. Profiling relied on immunoSEQ multiplex PCR, and the TCRdb table lists in-frame clones only, not all of them. The data contain 6,000 or so clones, 72% of them seen just once; the ten biggest clones take up less than 45%. The source material was CD8+ T cells sorted from blood. The receptors here all came from a woman in her forties or fifties in good health.

Within the sample, this clone is medium-sized (0.01 to 0.1%). The same CDR3 can be traced to other DNA sequences in this sample. J is TRBJ1-4 and V is TRBV9, with TRBD1 matching 7 bases. V trimming: 2 bases; J trimming: 7 bases; junction bases outside the gene matches: 2. The CDR3 runs to 13 residues. CDR1 is SGDLS, CDR2 YYNGEE, per germline. The CDR3 protein is CASSVSGGEKLFF. The CDR3 nucleotides read TGTGCCAGCAGCGTTTCAGGGGGTGAAAAACTGTTTTTT.

By frequency in the sample, this clone is medium-sized (0.01 to 0.1%). The chain has TRBV6-1 and TRBJ2-7, with 11 bases identical to TRBD1. The CDR3 has 15 residues. Per germline, CDR1 MNHNS and CDR2 SASEGT. J was trimmed by 3 bases and V by 1 base; bases with no gene match: 2. The CDR3 region is CASSEEGTGGYEQYF. CDR3 nucleotide sequence: TGTGCCAGCAGTGAAGAGGGGACAGGGGGCTACGAGCAGTACTTC.

This clone appeared a single time. This chain uses TRBV5-6 with TRBJ2-1; TRBD1 agrees at 10 bases. The length of the CDR3 is 15 residues. The ends lost 2 bases at V and 7 bases at J; junction bases unmatched: 6. In germline, CDR1 is SGHDT, CDR2 YYEEEE. The CDR3: CASSLPGQGTNEQFF. The DNA of the CDR3 is TGTGCCAGCAGCTTACCGGGACAGGGGACGAATGAGCAGTTCTTC.

By share of the sample, this clone is medium-sized (0.01 to 0.1%). J is TRBJ2-7 and V is TRBV6-6; the D gene is possibly TRBD2 (6 bases). Per germline, CDR1 MNHNY and CDR2 SVGAGI (reference sequence). V shed 4 bases and J shed 4 bases, with 17 bases lying between them. CDR3 length: 15 residues. CDR3: CASSFLGGMAYEQYF. CDR3 nucleotides: TGTGCCAGCAGTTTCCTCGGGGGTATGGCATACGAGCAGTACTTC.

V and J are TRBV14 and TRBJ1-1; D call uncertain. V dropped 4 bases and J dropped 1 base, with 10 bases sitting between them. Germline V gene data show CDR1 as SGHDN and CDR2 as FVKESK. The CDR3 spans 14 residues. The CDR3, as DNA: TGTGCCAGCAGCCCAACAGTAACGAACACTGAAGCTTTCTTT. The encoded protein is CASSPTVTNTEAFF.

The J gene is TRBJ2-7, the V gene TRBV19, with 9 bases lining up with TRBD1. Germline values: CDR1 LNHDA, CDR2 SQIVND (reference sequence). The junction had 10 bases not matched to a gene; V was cut back by 3 bases and J by 7 bases. The CDR3 is 15 residues long. CDR3 in DNA: TGTGCCAGTAGTATCGGAGGACAGGGGCAGTGGGAGCAGTACTTC. Protein sequence: CASSIGGQGQWEQYF.

The V gene is TRBV11-3, the J gene TRBJ1-1; D call uncertain. Germline V lookup: CDR1 SGHNT, CDR2 YENEEA. V was cut by 2 bases and J by 1 base, with 8 bases left in between. CDR3 length equals 14 residues. The CDR3 region has the DNA TGTGCCAGCAGCTTAAAGAGTCCGAACACTGAAGCTTTCTTT. Translating gives CASSLKSPNTEAFF.

This chain connects TRBV6-6 to TRBJ2-1; no firm D call. This CDR3 has 16 amino acids. Trimming stripped 0 bases from V and 8 bases from J, with 17 bases between. Per germline, CDR1 MNHNY and CDR2 SVGAGI (reference sequence). Here the CDR3 reads CASSYSMTGDRDEQFF. The CDR3 DNA reads TGTGCCAGCAGTTACTCGATGACCGGAGACCGGGATGAGCAGTTCTTC.

The chain couples TRBV6-5 to TRBJ2-1; 7 nucleotides match TRBD1. The CDR3 runs to 11 residues. Germline V gene data show CDR1 as MNHEY and CDR2 as SVGAGI. V gave up 6 bases and J gave up 9 bases; unmatched junction bases: 2. CDR3 amino acids: CASSPGGEQFF. The CDR3 bases are TGTGCCAGCAGCCCAGGGGGTGAGCAGTTCTTC.

This clone has more than one count but fewer than ten. The V and J genes are TRBV27 and TRBJ2-5; tentatively, D is TRBD2 (6 bases). The CDR3 covers 14 residues. V lost 7 bases and J lost 3, with 15 bases in between. Germline CDR1 MNHEY, CDR2 SMNVEV (reference sequence). The CDR3 protein is CASKGLGGEETQYF. The DNA of the CDR3 is TGTGCCAGCAAGGGTCTAGGCGGGGAAGAGACCCAGTACTTC.

The chain carries TRBV7-6 and TRBJ2-5, with D maybe TRBD2 (6 bases). This CDR3 spans 15 amino acids. V lost 0 bases and J 5 bases, leaving 13 bases between the germline ends. CDR1 and CDR2 (germline): SGHVS, FNYEAQ. As DNA, the CDR3 is TGTGCCAGCAGCTTAGCGGAGGCGGAGGGGGAGACCCAGTACTTC. Translation gives CASSLAEAEGETQYF.

The chain links TRBV7-8 to TRBJ2-7; 8 bases map to TRBD1. The germline CDR1 and CDR2 sequences are SGHVS and FQNEAQ. The CDR3 is 14 amino acids. Trimming took 5 bases from V and 5 from J; bases not matched to a gene: 8. CDR3 DNA sequence: TGTGCCAGCAGCCGAACAGGGGGATCCAACGAGCAGTACTTC. It is translated as CASSRTGGSNEQYF. The complete variable domain, with remaining parts taken from reference TRBV7-8 and TRBJ2-7, reads GAGVSQSPRYKVAKRGQDVALRCDPISGHVSLFWYQQALGQGPEFLTYFQNEAQLDKSGLPSDRFFAERPEGSVSTLKIQRTQQEDSAVYLCASSRTGGSNEQYFGPGTRLTVT.

This clone has a handful of counts. The chain joins TRBV6-1 to TRBJ1-1; tentatively, D is TRBD1 (6 bases). V was cut by 6 bases and J by 4 bases, with 12 bases left in between. The CDR3 consists of 13 residues. Germline lookup yields CDR1 MNHNS and CDR2 SASEGT. The CDR3 region has the DNA TGTGCCAGCAGAGGGACATCGGGCACTGAAGCTTTCTTT. Its translation: CASRGTSGTEAFF.

This clone was found a few times. V is TRBV28 and J is TRBJ1-1, with no clear D. The length of the CDR3 is 17 residues. Germline CDR1 MDHEN, CDR2 SYDVKM. Trimming stripped 2 bases from V and 0 bases from J, with 16 bases between. CDR3 amino acids: CASSLGSPGGLNTEAFF. In DNA, the CDR3 is TGTGCCAGCAGTTTAGGGTCCCCCGGAGGATTGAACACTGAAGCTTTCTTT. Full variable domain (remainder filled in from reference TRBV28 and TRBJ1-1): DVKVTQSSRYLVKRTGEKVFLECVQDMDHENMFWYRQDPGLGLRLIYFSYDVKMKEKGDIPEGYSVSREKKERFSLILESASTNQTSMYLCASSLGSPGGLNTEAFFGQGTRLTVV.

The V call is TRBV9, the J call TRBJ2-1; 11 bases line up with TRBD1. The CDR3 consists of 15 residues. The junction had 5 bases not matched to a gene; V was cut back by 6 bases and J by 3 bases. Germline values: CDR1 SGDLS, CDR2 YYNGEE. The CDR3 sequence: CASTAGTGGYNEQFF. CDR3 sequence (DNA): TGTGCCAGCACCGCCGGGACAGGGGGCTACAATGAGCAGTTCTTC.

The chain carries TRBV5-1 and TRBJ1-2; 7 nucleotides line up with TRBD1. The CDR3 is 15 amino acids. The V and J ends lost 4 bases and 2 bases, in that order; junction bases with no gene match: 8. Germline CDR1 reads SGHRS; CDR2 reads YFSETQ. The CDR3 reads CASSPGDSQNYGYTF. In nucleotides, the CDR3 is TGCGCCAGCAGCCCCGGGGACAGTCAGAACTATGGCTACACCTTC.

V gene TRBV14 combines with J gene TRBJ2-3; a possible D gene is TRBD2 (6 bases). Trimming stripped 1 base from V and 1 base from J, with 12 bases between. In germline, CDR1 is SGHDN, CDR2 FVKESK. The length of the CDR3 is 16 residues. The CDR3 DNA follows: TGTGCCAGCAGCCAAGGTCCAGCGGGCGGCACAGATACGCAGTATTTT. Translated: CASSQGPAGGTDTQYF. Drawing the rest from reference TRBV14 and TRBJ2-3, the complete variable domain is EAGVTQFPSHSVIEKGQTVTLRCDPISGHDNLYWYRRVMGKEIKFLLHFVKESKQDESGMPNNRFLAERTGGTYSTLKVQPAELEDSGVYFCASSQGPAGGTDTQYFGPGTRLTVL.

J is TRBJ1-2 and V is TRBV18; a weak D match, TRBD1 (6 bases). CDR1 KGHSH and CDR2 LQKENI come from the germline V gene. V lost 3 bases and J 3 bases, leaving 11 bases between the germline ends. The CDR3 covers 14 residues. CDR3 loop: CASSPRQVDYGYTF. As DNA, the CDR3 is TGTGCCAGCTCACCCCGACAGGTAGACTATGGCTACACCTTC.